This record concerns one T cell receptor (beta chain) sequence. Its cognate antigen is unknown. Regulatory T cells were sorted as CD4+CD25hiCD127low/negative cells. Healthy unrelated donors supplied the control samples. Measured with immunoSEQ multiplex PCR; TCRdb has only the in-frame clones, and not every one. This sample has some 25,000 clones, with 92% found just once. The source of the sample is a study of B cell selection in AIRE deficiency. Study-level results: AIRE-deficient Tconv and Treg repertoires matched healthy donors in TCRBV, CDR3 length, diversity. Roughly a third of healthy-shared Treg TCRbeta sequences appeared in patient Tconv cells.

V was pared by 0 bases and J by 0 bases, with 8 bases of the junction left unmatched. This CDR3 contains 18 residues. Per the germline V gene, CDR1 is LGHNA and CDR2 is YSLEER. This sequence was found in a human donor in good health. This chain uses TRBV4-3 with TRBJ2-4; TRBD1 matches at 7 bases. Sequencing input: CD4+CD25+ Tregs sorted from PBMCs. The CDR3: CASSQDHRGRGAKNIQYF. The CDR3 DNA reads TGCGCCAGCAGCCAAGATCACAGGGGTCGCGGAGCCAAAAACATTCAGTACTTC.